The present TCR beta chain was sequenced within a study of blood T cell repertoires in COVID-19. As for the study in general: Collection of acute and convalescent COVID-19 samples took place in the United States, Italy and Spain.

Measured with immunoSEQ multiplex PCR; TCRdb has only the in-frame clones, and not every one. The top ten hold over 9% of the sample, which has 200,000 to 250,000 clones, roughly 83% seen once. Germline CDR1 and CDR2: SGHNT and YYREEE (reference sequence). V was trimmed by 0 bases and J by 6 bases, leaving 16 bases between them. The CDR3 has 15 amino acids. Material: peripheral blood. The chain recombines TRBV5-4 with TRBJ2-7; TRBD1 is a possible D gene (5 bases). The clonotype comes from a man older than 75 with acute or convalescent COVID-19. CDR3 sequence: CASSLGATAPREQYF. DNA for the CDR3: TGTGCCAGCAGCTTGGGTGCGACAGCACCTCGCGAGCAGTACTTC.